This T cell receptor beta chain was captured by sequencing in a study of shared T cell receptors in the human thymus. Only in-frame clones appear in the TCRdb table, and some are missing; sequencing was by immunoSEQ multiplex PCR. The data contain some 700,000 clones, roughly 90% of them seen just once; the ten biggest clones take up approximately 0.01%. The length of the CDR3 is 16 residues. With 0 bases removed from V and 6 bases from J, the gap between germline ends came to 15 bases. Germline V gene sequence: CDR1 LGHNA, CDR2 YNFKEQ. This clone was recorded only once. In addition, the sample was reused for a study of human thymus T cells. That paper states: Resections removed during corrective heart surgery provided the thymus tissue used. Among unrelated individuals, related research reported thymic repertoires that overlapped highly.

The sample taken for sequencing was thymocytes. V gene TRBV4-2 combines with J gene TRBJ1-5, with D possibly being TRBD1 (6 bases). The clonotype comes from a boy under two years old with a congenital heart defect. The CDR3 region has the DNA TGTGCCAGCAGCCAAGATTTGACTGGGGGCGGTCAGCCCCAGCATTTT. The encoded protein is CASSQDLTGGGQPQHF.